This TCR beta chain was obtained from a study of blood T cell repertoires in COVID-19. Trimming removed 7 bases from V and 4 bases from J, with 12 bases in between. This CDR3 region has 13 residues. Germline values: CDR1 SGHAT, CDR2 FQNNGV. Only in-frame clones appear in the TCRdb table, and some are missing; sequencing was by immunoSEQ multiplex PCR. Found here are about 120,000 clones, over 80% of them singletons; the top ten hold around 2%. The receptor comes from a man aged 25 to 45 with acute or convalescent COVID-19. The source material was peripheral blood. This chain links TRBV11-2 with TRBJ2-3; D gene ambiguous. The CDR3 DNA follows: TGTGCCAGCACGGCGCCGGCGGCAGATACGCAGTATTTT. It yields the protein CASTAPAADTQYF.